The next 17 T cell receptor beta chains were all read from a single sample in a study of blood T cell repertoires in COVID-19. Assay: immunoSEQ multiplex PCR; the TCRdb copy retains only in-frame clones and omits some. The sample shows around 140,000 clones, 80% to 90% of them seen only once. The sample was peripheral blood. The receptors were gathered from a man in his sixties with active or convalescent COVID-19.

This clone is a singleton in its sample. The rearrangement joins TRBV7-9 to TRBJ2-1; TRBD1 agrees at 10 bases. The V gene's germline CDR1 is SEHNR and CDR2 FQNEAQ (reference sequence). The CDR3 is 15 amino acids. After removal of 2 bases from V and 10 bases from J, the junction contained 8 bases not matched to a gene. DNA of the CDR3: TGTGCCAGCAGCTTAATAGGGACAGGGGTTCGGGAGCAGTTCTTC. Translated, it gives CASSLIGTGVREQFF.

The chain recombines TRBV21-1 with TRBJ1-5; TRBD1, the table's D call, lacks a check against the DNA. TRBV21-1 is shown as a pseudogene. The CDR3 runs 18 residues. The CDR3 sequence is CASSKAASGRHSNQPQHF. CDR3 nucleotides: TGTGCCAGCAGCAAAGCGGCGTCCGGTAGACATAGCAATCAGCCCCAGCATTTT.

In DNA, the CDR3 is TGTGCCAGCAGCCTGATGAGCGGGAGGCAAACCGGGGAGCTGTTTTTT. It is translated as CASSLMSGRQTGELFF. This chain links TRBV2 with TRBJ2-2, with TRBD2 identical over 9 bases. Trimming at V came to 6 bases and at J to 5 bases, leaving 10 bases not matched to a gene. The germline V gene has CDR1 SNHLY and CDR2 FYNNEI. CDR3 size: 16 residues.

The CDR3 DNA follows: TGTGCCAGCAGCTTGCGGGGATCCTACGAGCAGTACTTC. Encoded protein: CASSLRGSYEQYF. The chain couples TRBV11-3 to TRBJ2-7; tentatively, D is TRBD2 (6 bases). The CDR3 has 13 amino acids. Germline V gives CDR1 SGHNT, CDR2 YENEEA. Trimming removed 3 bases at V and 1 base at J, with 7 bases between.

The chain recombines TRBV11-3 with TRBJ2-1; D gene ambiguous. Germline CDR1 SGHNT, CDR2 YENEEA. The V end was cut by 1 base, the J end by 0 bases, with 10 bases between. The CDR3 length is 16 residues. CDR3 in amino acids: CASSLGRLSSYNEQFF. The CDR3 DNA sequence: TGTGCCAGCAGCTTAGGGCGGTTAAGCTCCTACAATGAGCAGTTCTTC.

V gene TRBV10-2 combines with J gene TRBJ1-5; possibly TRBD1 for D (6 bases). From germline, CDR1 is WSHSY and CDR2 SAAADI. CDR3 length: 13 amino acids. In DNA, the CDR3 is TGCGCTAGTCAGGGGTCAGCTAGGCAGCCCCAGCATTTT. Protein sequence: CASQGSARQPQHF.

This sequence joins TRBV27 and TRBJ1-2, with D perhaps matching TRBD1 (6 bases). The CDR3 is 15 residues long. Germline V gene data show CDR1 as MNHEY and CDR2 as SMNVEV (reference sequence). V was pared by 6 bases and J by 5 bases, with 19 bases between. CDR3 bases: TGTGCCAGCAGCAAGGGGGGGAGGGGATCATATGGCTACACCTTC. This translates into CASSKGGRGSYGYTF.

This sequence joins TRBV7-9 and TRBJ1-2; TRBD1 is a possible D gene (5 bases). Germline CDR1 reads SEHNR; CDR2 reads FQNEAQ (reference sequence). With 1 base removed from V and 8 bases from J, the gap between germline ends came to 11 bases. The CDR3 consists of 13 residues. In nucleotides, the CDR3 is TGTGCCAGCAGCTTAGTACAGGTTGGCGGCTACACCTTC. It translates to CASSLVQVGGYTF.

The chain recombines TRBV4-3 with TRBJ2-1, with 7 positions matching TRBD1. The junction had 8 bases not matched to a gene; V was cut back by 0 bases and J by 0 bases. The germline gives CDR1 LGHNA, CDR2 YSLEER. The CDR3 runs to 18 residues. CDR3 protein: CASSQDRTGSSSYNEQFF. CDR3 nucleotides: TGCGCCAGCAGCCAAGATCGGACAGGCTCGAGCTCCTACAATGAGCAGTTCTTC.

V gene TRBV6-6 combines with J gene TRBJ1-5; D gene ambiguous. The germline V and J ends were trimmed by 2 bases and 7 bases, with 9 bases remaining between them. This CDR3 region has 13 residues. Germline-derived CDR1 and CDR2 are MNHNY and SVGAGI (reference sequence). CDR3 amino acids: CASSYRVLQPQHF. The CDR3 DNA sequence: TGTGCCAGCAGTTACCGGGTATTACAGCCCCAGCATTTT.

This clone was found a few times. The rearrangement links TRBV28 to TRBJ2-7; 8 bases are a match to TRBD1. Germline CDR1 MDHEN, CDR2 SYDVKM. Trimming took 4 bases from V and 3 from J; bases not matched to a gene: 5. This CDR3 spans 14 amino acids. CDR3 loop: CASSSAGTGYEQYV. The CDR3 DNA is TGTGCCAGCAGTTCAGCCGGGACAGGCTACGAGCAGTACGTC.

This rearrangement joins TRBV7-9 to TRBJ2-5; 10 nucleotides align to TRBD1. CDR1 and CDR2 (germline): SEHNR, FQNEAQ (reference sequence). Trimming took 5 bases from V and 5 from J; bases not matched to a gene: 8. The CDR3 length is 15 residues. CDR3 bases: TGTGCCAGCAGCGACAGGGGGCGAAGGATGGAGACCCAGTACTTC. Translation gives CASSDRGRRMETQYF.

The chain employs TRBV10-3 and TRBJ2-1; 7 bases align to TRBD1. Per germline, CDR1 ENHRY and CDR2 SYGVKD. V shed 6 bases and J 0 bases; nucleotides not matched to a gene: 5. This CDR3 is built from 15 residues. The CDR3 is CAISQGDASYNEQFF. The CDR3 region has the DNA TGTGCCATCAGCCAGGGGGATGCCTCCTACAATGAGCAGTTCTTC.

This chain joins TRBV9 and TRBJ1-4; 7 nucleotides agree with TRBD1. Germline assignment: CDR1 SGDLS and CDR2 YYNGEE. The CDR3 loop spans 14 amino acids. J gave up 13 bases and V 2 bases, and 11 bases lay outside the gene matches. The CDR3 here is CASSVKQGQGRLFF. DNA of the CDR3: TGTGCCAGCAGCGTTAAACAGGGGCAGGGTAGACTGTTTTTT.

The J gene is TRBJ2-1, the V gene TRBV24-1, with 10 nucleotides matching TRBD2. The CDR3 spans 16 residues. J lost 1 base, V lost 4 bases, and 3 bases had no gene match. CDR1 is KGHDR and CDR2 is SFDVKD in the germline V gene. Here the CDR3 DNA reads TGTGCCACCAGTGACAAACTAGCGGGATCCTACAATGAGCAGTTCTTC. Its translation: CATSDKLAGSYNEQFF.

This clone was recorded once. V gene TRBV7-8 combines with J gene TRBJ1-4, with a weak D call TRBD1 (6 bases). Germline V gene sequence: CDR1 SGHVS, CDR2 FQNEAQ. The CDR3 is 12 amino acids. V shed 5 bases and J shed 8 bases, with 9 bases lying between them. CDR3 bases: TGTGCCAGCAGCCCCGACAGGGAAAAACTGTTTTTT. Residues: CASSPDREKLFF.

The J gene is TRBJ1-4, the V gene TRBV4-3; 10 bases match TRBD1. Trimming took 5 bases from V and 5 from J; bases not matched to a gene: 8. Per germline, CDR1 LGHNA and CDR2 YSLEER. The CDR3 consists of 16 residues. The CDR3 DNA reads TGCGCCAGCAGCAGGGGCCCGGGACAGGGGAATGAAAAACTGTTTTTT. Translated, it gives CASSRGPGQGNEKLFF.